This entry concerns a single T cell receptor (beta chain). Distinct nucleotide sequences in the sample also encode this CDR3. The data are from a study of cytotoxic CD8 clonotypes in ibrutinib-treated CLL. For the study at large: Once patients had received a median approximately twelve months of treatment, range 6 to 36, response samples were obtained.

Here immunoSEQ multiplex PCR was the method, and the copy in TCRdb shows in-frame clones only, minus some. The repertoire holds nearly 300,000 clones, with roughly 76% as singletons. CDR1 and CDR2 from the germline V gene are SGHNT and YYREEE (reference sequence). V lost 4 bases to trimming and J lost 5 bases, with 12 bases between them. CDR3 length: 13 residues. This receptor was obtained from a human donor with chronic lymphocytic leukemia. Source: PBMCs, taken at disease progression, from a patient treated with ibrutinib. The chain carries TRBV5-4 and TRBJ2-5; D is possibly TRBD2 (6 bases). CDR3 sequence (DNA): TGTGCCAGCAGCCTTGGAGGGGAGGAGACCCAGTACTTC. Amino acids: CASSLGGEETQYF. Using reference TRBV5-4 and TRBJ2-5 for the parts outside the CDR3, the full variable domain is ETGVTQSPTHLIKTRGQQVTLRCSSQSGHNTVSWYQQALGQGPQFIFQYYREEENGRGNFPPRFSGLQFPNYSSELNVNALELDDSALYLCASSLGGEETQYFGPGTRLLVL.